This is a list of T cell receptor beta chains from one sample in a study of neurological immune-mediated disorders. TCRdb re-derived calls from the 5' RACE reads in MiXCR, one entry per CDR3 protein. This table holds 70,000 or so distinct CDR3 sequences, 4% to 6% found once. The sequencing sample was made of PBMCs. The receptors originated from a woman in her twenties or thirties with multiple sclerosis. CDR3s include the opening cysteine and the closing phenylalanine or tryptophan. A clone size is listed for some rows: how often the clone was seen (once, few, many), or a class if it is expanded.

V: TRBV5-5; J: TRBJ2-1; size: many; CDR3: CASSLGGQGINNEQFF
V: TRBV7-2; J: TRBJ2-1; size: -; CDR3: CASSATQVYNEQFF
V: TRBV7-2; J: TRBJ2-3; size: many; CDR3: CASSPEADACTDTQYF
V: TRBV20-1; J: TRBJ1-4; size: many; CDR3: CSARTHPNSALNEKLFF
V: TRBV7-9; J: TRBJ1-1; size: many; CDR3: CASSLGDRGSTEAFF
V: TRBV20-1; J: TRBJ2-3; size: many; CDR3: CSARLRPTDTQYF
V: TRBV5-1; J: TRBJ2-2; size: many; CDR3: CASSFQGIATGELFF
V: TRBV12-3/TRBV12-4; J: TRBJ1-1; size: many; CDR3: CASSTGQGRGAFF
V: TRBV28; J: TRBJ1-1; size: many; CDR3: CASSPDLGWEMNTEAFF
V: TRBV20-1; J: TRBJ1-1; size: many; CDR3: CSAQLGHSNTEAFF
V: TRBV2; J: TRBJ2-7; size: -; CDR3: CASRLGGGKQYF
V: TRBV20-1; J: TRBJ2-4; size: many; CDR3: CSGTGGLAKNIQYF
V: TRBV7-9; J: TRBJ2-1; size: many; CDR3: CAIPPDSWVHNEQFF
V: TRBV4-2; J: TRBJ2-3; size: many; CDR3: CASSQVNGLAATDTQYF
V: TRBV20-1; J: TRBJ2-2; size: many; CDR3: CSARDPTGGVLTGELFF
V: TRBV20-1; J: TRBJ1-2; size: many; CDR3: CSATDRLRWGYTF
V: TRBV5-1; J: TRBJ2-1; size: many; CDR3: CASSLRQSPTQVF
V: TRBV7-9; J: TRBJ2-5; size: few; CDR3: CASSLGNAQGETQYF
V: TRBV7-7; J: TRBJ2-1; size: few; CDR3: CASSLGWGQGYNEQFF
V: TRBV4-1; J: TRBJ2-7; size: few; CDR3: CASSQEDGGAYEQYF
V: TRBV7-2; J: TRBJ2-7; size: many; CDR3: CASSFARGYEQYF
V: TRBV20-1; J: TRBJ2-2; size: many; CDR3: CSARNRLSGAGELFF
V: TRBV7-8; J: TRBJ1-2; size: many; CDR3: CASSKGQGREGYGYTF
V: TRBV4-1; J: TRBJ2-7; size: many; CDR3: CASSQEDRENLYEQYF
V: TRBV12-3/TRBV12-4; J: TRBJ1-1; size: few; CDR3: CASSFGQGNTEAFF
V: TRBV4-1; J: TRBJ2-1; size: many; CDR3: CASSQVLGLYNEQFF
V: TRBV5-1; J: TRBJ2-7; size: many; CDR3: CASSLPGQGYYEQYF
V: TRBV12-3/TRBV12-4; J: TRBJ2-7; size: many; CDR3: CASSFLAGQTYEQYF
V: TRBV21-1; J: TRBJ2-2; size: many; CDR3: CASSKVDRGNTGELFF
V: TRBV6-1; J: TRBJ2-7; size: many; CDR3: CASSLTGTASYEQYF
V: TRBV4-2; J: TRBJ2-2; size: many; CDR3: CASSQESTTGELFF
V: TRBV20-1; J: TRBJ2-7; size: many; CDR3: CSAYTGTGSDEQYF
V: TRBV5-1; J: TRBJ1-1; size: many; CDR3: CASSLDGQLNTEAFF
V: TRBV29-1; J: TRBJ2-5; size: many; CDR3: CSVEGDFMDETQYF
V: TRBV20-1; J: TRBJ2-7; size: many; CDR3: CSAPRTGGADEQYF
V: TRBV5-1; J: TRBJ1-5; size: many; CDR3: CASSPGQGNQPQHF
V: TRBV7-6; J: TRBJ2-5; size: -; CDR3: CASSATPNPRGQETQYF
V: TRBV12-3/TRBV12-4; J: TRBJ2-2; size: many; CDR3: CASSPGTGNTGELFF
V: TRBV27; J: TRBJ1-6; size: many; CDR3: CASSFVRESPSPLHF
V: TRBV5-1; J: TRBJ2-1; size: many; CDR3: CASGGSNQFF
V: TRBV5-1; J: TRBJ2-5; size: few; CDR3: CASSLAGQMRQETQYF
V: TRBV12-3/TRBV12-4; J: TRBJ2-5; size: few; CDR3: CASSSTFTQYF
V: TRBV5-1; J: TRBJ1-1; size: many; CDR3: CASSLGTPLNTEAFF
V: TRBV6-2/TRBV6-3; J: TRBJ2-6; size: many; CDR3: CASSYGSDGANVLTF
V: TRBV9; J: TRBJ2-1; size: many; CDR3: CASAGLYNEQFF
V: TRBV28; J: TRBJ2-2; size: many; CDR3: CASSSTGGLVGELFF
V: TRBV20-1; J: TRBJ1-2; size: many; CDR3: CSAVGQDYGYTF
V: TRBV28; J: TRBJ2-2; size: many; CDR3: CASSSPGTGISGELFF
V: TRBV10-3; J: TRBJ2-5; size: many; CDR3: CASQVTESETQYF
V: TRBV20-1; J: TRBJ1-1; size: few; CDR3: CSGQADTEAFF
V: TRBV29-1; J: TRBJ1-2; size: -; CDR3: CSVRDRGHGYTF
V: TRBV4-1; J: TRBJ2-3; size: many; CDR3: CASRHAAALPSDTQYF